This record concerns one T cell receptor beta chain sequence. The target antigen is unknown. This specimen belongs to a study of cytomegalovirus exposure and HLA in healthy donors. General observations from the study: Previous analysis showed most TCR beta V segments were productive about 87% or about 30% of the time. It was only CMV serostatus that was available as immune exposure information. TCR beta sequences numbering about 17,000 were associated with HLA alleles at 0.05 false discovery rate in a later analysis. As was reported, the HLA-A and HLA-B alleles of most subjects were accurately predicted from TCR beta sequences.

Amplification used 60 Vbeta primers and 13 Jbeta primers. Using immunoSEQ multiplex PCR, the repertoire was profiled, and TCRdb retains in-frame clones only, with some absent. The sample has 200,000 to 250,000 clones, 70% to 85% seen once. V dropped 5 bases and J dropped 4 bases, with 11 bases sitting between them. The CDR3 sequence is 13 residues long. Per the germline V gene, CDR1 is SEHNR and CDR2 is FQNEAQ (reference sequence). Sample: PBMCs. This receptor was taken from a male donor in good health and CMV-seronegative. This sequence joins TRBV7-9 and TRBJ1-1, with D possibly TRBD1 on 5 matching bases. The CDR3 is CASSRPGGTEAFF. The CDR3 DNA reads TGTGCCAGCAGCCGCCCGGGGGGCACTGAAGCTTTCTTT.